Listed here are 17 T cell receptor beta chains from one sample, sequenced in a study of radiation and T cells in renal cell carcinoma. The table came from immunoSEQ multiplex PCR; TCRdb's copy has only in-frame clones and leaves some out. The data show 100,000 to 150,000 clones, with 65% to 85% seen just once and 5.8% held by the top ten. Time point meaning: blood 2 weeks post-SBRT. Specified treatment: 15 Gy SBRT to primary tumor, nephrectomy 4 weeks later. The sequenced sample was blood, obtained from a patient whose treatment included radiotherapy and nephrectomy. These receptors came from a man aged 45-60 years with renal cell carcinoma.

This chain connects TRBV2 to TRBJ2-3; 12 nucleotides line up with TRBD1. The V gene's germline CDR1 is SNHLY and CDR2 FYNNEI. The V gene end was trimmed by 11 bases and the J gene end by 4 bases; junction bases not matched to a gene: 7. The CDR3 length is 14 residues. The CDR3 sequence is CAGSGTGGADTQYF. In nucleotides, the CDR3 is TGTGCCGGATCCGGGACAGGGGGCGCAGATACGCAGTATTTT.

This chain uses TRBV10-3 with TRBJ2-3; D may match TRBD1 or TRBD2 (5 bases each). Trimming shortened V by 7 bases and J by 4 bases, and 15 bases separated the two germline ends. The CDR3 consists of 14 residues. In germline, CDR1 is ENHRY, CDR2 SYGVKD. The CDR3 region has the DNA TGTGCCATCAAAGGGCAACGGGGCGCAGATACGCAGTATTTT. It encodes CAIKGQRGADTQYF.

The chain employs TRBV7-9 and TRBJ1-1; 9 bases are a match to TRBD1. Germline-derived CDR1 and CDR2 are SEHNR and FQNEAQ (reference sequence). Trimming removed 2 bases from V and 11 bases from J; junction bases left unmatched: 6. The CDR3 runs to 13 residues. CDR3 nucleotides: TGTGCCAGCAGCTTACCCACAGGGGGCGGGGCTTTCTTT. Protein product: CASSLPTGGGAFF.

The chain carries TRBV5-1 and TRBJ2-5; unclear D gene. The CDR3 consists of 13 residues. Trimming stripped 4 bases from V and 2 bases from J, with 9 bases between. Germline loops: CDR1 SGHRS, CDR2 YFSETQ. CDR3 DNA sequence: TGCGCCAGCAGCGCAAGAATGCAAGAGACCCAGTACTTC. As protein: CASSARMQETQYF.

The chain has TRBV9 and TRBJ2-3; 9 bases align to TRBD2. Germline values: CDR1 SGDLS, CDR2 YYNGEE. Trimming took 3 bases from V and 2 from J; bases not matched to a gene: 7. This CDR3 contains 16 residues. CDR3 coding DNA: TGTGCCAGCAGCGCTATAGCGGGGGTCTTCACAGATACGCAGTATTTT. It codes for CASSAIAGVFTDTQYF.

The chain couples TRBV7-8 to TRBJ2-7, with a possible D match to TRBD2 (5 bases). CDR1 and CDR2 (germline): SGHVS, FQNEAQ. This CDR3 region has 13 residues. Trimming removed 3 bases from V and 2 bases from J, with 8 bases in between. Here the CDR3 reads CASSFAGAYEQYF. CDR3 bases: TGTGCCAGCAGCTTCGCGGGTGCCTACGAGCAGTACTTC.

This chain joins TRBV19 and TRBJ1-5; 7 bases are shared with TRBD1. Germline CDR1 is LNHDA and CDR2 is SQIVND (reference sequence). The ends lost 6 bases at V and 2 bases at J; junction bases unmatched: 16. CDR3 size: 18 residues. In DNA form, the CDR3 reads TGTGCCAGTAGCAACCCTCGGGACAGTCCTGTTCGCAATCAGCCCCAGCATTTT. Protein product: CASSNPRDSPVRNQPQHF. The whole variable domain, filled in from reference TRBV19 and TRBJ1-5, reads DGGITQSPKYLFRKEGQNVTLSCEQNLNHDAMYWYRQDPGQGLRLIYYSQIVNDFQKGDIAEGYSVSREKKESFPLTVTSAQKNPTAFYLCASSNPRDSPVRNQPQHFGDGTRLSIL.

CDR3 nucleotides: TGCAGCGGGGAAGGGGGAGCGGGAGTGGGCACCGGGGAGCTGTTTTTT. Translating it yields CSGEGGAGVGTGELFF. The chain carries TRBV29-1 and TRBJ2-2; 8 nucleotides agree with TRBD2. Germline loops: CDR1 SQVTM, CDR2 ANQGSEA. Trimming took 7 bases from V and 4 from J; bases not matched to a gene: 14. The CDR3 runs 16 residues.

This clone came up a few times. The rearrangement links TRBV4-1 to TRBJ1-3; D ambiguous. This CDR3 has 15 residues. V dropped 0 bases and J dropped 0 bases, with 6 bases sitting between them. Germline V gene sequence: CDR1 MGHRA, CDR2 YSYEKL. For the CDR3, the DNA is TGCGCCAGCAGCCAAGAATTGGCCTCTGGAAACACCATATATTTT. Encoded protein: CASSQELASGNTIYF.

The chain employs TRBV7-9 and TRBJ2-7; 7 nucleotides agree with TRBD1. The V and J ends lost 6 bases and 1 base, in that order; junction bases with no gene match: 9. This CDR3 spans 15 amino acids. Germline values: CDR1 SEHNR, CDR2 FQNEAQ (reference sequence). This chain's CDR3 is CASSSPRTGSYEQYF. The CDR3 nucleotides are TGTGCCAGCAGTTCTCCGCGGACAGGATCCTACGAGCAGTACTTC.

The CDR3 is CASSYAGLSGNTIYF. The CDR3 coding sequence is TGTGCCAGCAGTTACGCAGGGCTCTCTGGAAACACCATATATTTT. The chain is built from TRBV6-5 and TRBJ1-3; a weak D match, TRBD1 (5 bases). CDR1 and CDR2 (germline): MNHEY, SVGAGI. Trimming left V 2 bases short and J 0 bases short, with 8 bases between. CDR3 length: 15 amino acids.

This CDR3 is CASSHGTERIYEQYF. DNA for the CDR3: TGTGCCAGCAGTCATGGGACAGAACGTATTTACGAGCAGTACTTC. The chain carries TRBV25-1 and TRBJ2-7; 7 bases are shared with TRBD1. The CDR3 is made up of 15 amino acids. V gave up 5 bases and J gave up 4 bases; unmatched junction bases: 11. The germline V gene has CDR1 MGHDK and CDR2 SYGVNS.

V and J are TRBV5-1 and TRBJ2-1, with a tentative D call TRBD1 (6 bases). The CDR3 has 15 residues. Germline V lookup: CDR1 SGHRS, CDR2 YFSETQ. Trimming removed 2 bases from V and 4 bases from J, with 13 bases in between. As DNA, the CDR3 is TGCGCCAGCAGCTTAATCACAGGGCCGTACAATGAGCAGTTCTTC. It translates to CASSLITGPYNEQFF.

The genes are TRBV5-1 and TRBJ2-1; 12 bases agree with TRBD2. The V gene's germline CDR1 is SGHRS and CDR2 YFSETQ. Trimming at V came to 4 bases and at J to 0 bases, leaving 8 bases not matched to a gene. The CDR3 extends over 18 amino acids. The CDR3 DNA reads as TGCGCCAGCAGCCCGGGACTAGCGGGCCGATACTCCTACAATGAGCAGTTCTTC. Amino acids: CASSPGLAGRYSYNEQFF.

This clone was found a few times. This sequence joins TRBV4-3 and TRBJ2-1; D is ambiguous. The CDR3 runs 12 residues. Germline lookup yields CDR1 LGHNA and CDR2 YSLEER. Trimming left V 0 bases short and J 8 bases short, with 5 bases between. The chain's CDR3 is CASSQEGYEQFF. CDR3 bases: TGCGCCAGCAGCCAAGAGGGGTATGAGCAGTTCTTC.

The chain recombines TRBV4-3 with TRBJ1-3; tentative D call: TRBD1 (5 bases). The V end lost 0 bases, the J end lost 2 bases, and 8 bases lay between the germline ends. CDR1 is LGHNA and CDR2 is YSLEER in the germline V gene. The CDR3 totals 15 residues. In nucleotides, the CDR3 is TGCGCCAGCAGCCAAGAATCGGGGGCTGGAAACACCATATATTTT. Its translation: CASSQESGAGNTIYF.

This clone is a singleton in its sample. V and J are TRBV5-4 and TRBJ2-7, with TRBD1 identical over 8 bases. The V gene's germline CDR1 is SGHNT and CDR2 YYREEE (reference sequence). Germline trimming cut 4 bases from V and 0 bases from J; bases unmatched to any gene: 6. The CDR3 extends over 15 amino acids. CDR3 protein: CASSIRTGSSYEQYF. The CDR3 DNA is TGTGCCAGCAGCATCAGGACAGGGAGCTCCTACGAGCAGTACTTC.